Reported below is one T cell receptor beta chain. Its antigen is not identified. The sample is drawn from a study of cytotoxic CD8 clonotypes in ibrutinib-treated CLL. Study context: After a median of about 70 months, roughly 14 patients stayed remitted and 12 progressed; responses had been partial in about 24 and complete in 2. Broader study findings: Clonality went higher at ibrutinib response and then dropped back toward baseline at progression. Baseline clonality, above age-matched healthy donor levels, tracked circulating CD8+ T-cell counts.

Method: immunoSEQ multiplex PCR; TCRdb's copy keeps in-frame clones and lacks some. The data contain more than 200,000 clones, 79% of them seen just once; the ten biggest clones take up more than 9.5%. Germline CDR1 MDHEN, CDR2 SYDVKM. J was trimmed by 3 bases and V by 6 bases; bases with no gene match: 7. The CDR3 is 14 amino acids. Libraries of TCR beta were made from roughly 1.8 micrograms of genomic DNA that came from cryopreserved PBMCs. The chain joins TRBV28 to TRBJ1-1; TRBD1 agrees at 7 bases. This sample comprised PBMCs, obtained after 12 months of ibrutinib treatment. This receptor was obtained from a human donor with chronic lymphocytic leukemia. The CDR3 region is CASSQGGGYTEAFF. For the CDR3, the DNA is TGTGCCAGCAGCCAGGGGGGAGGGTACACTGAAGCTTTCTTT.